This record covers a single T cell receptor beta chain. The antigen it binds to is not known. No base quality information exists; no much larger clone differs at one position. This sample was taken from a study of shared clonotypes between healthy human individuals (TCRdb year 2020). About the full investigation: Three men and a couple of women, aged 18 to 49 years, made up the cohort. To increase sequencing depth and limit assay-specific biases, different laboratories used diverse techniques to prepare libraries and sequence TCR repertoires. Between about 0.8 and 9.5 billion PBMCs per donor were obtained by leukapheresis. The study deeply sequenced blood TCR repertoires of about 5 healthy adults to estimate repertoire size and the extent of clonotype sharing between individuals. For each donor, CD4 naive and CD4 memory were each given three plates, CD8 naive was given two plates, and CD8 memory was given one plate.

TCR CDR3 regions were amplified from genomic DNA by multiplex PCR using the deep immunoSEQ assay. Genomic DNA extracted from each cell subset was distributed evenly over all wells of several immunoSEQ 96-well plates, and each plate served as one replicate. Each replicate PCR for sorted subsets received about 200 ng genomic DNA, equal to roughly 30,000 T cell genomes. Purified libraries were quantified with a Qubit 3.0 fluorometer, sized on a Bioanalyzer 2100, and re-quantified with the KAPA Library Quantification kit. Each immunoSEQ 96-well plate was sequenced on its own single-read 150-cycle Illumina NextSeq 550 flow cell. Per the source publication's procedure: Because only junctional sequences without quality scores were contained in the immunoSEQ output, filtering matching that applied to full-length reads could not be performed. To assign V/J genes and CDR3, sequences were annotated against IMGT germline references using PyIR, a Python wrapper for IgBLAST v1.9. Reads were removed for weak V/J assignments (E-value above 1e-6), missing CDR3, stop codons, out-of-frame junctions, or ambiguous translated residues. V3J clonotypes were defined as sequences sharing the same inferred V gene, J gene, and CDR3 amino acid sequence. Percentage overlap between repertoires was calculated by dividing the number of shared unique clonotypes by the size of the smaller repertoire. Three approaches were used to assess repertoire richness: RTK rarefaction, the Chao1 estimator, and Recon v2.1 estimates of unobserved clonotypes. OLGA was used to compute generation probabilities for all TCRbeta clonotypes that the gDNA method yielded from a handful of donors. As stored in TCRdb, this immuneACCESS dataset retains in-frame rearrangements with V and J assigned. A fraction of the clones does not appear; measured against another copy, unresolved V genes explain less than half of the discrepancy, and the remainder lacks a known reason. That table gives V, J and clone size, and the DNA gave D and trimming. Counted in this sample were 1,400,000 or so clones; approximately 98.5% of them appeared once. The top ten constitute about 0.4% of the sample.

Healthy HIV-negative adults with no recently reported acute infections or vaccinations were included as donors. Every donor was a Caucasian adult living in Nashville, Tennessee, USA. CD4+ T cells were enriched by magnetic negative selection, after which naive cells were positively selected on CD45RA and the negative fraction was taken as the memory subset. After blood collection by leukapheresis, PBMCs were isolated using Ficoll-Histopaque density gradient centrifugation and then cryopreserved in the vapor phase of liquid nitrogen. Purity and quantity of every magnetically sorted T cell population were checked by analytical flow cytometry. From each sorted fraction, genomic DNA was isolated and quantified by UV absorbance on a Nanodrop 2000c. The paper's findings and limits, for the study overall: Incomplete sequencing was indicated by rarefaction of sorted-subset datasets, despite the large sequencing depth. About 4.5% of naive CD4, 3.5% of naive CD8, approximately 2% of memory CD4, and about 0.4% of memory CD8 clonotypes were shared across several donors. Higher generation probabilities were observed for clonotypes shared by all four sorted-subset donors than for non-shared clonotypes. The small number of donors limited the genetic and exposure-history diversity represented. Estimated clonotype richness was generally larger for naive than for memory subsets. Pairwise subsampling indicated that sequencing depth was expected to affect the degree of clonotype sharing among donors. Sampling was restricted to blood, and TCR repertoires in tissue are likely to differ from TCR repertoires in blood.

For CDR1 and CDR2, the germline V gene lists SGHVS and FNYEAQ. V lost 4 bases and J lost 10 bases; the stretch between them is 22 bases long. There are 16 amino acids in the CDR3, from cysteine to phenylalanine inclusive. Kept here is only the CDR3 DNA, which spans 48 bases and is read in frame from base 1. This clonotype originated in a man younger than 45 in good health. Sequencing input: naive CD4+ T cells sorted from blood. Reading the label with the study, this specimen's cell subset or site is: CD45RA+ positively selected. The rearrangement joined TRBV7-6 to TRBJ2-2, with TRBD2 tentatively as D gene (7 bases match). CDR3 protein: CASSYGPGGGAQELFF. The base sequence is TGTGCCAGCAGCTATGGCCCCGGAGGGGGGGCCCAGGAGCTGTTTTTT.